Sequencing of this T cell receptor (beta chain) was carried out in a study of OX40 agonist ivuxolimab in advanced cancers. Study-wide background: Dose-escalation patients' cancers were hepatocellular carcinoma, melanoma, renal cell or head and neck cancer.

Using immunoSEQ multiplex PCR, the repertoire was profiled, and TCRdb retains in-frame clones only, with some absent. Of 15,000 to 20,000 clones in the sample, under 90% are singletons; the top ten hold 14%. The sequence was collected from an adult with an advanced solid tumor such as melanoma, head and neck, liver or kidney cancer. Sequencing used CD4+ or CD8+ T cells sorted from blood, obtained in a trial of the OX40 agonist ivuxolimab.

CDR3 sequence reads: CASGGGNTIYF. CDR3 nucleotide sequence: TGTGCCAGCGGGGGAGGAAACACCATATATTTT. This sequence joins TRBV7-6 and TRBJ1-3; the D gene is possibly TRBD1 (5 bases). This CDR3 contains 11 residues. The V end lost 8 bases, the J end lost 4 bases, and 6 bases lay between the germline ends. Germline V gene lookup returns CDR1 SGHVS and CDR2 FNYEAQ. Looking up the rest from reference TRBV7-6 and TRBJ1-3 gives the full variable domain: GAGVSQSPRYKVTKRGQDVALRCDPISGHVSLYWYRQALGQGPEFLTYFNYEAQQDKSGLPNDRFSAERPEGSISTLTIQRTEQRDSAMYRCASGGGNTIYFGEGSWLTVV.